A single sample is the source of the 19 T cell receptor beta chains below, sequenced in a study of cytomegalovirus exposure and HLA in healthy donors. Researchers ran the PCR with 60 Vbeta and 13 Jbeta primers. Produced via immunoSEQ multiplex PCR; TCRdb's table is partial and in-frame only. The sample totals approximately 190,000 clones. Sequencing was carried out using PBMCs. These receptors were taken from a man under 40 in good health and CMV-seronegative.

The V gene is TRBV6-5, the J gene TRBJ1-5; D unclear. The length of the CDR3 is 14 residues. CDR1 is MNHEY, CDR2 SVGAGI, per germline. Trimming pared 5 bases from V and 0 bases from J, leaving 8 bases between. The CDR3 sequence: CASSPRNSNQPQHF. DNA for the CDR3: TGTGCCAGCAGTCCCAGGAATAGCAATCAGCCCCAGCATTTT.

The J gene is TRBJ1-2, the V gene TRBV18; no firm D call. The CDR3 totals 14 residues. V lost 0 bases to trimming and J lost 5 bases, with 10 bases between them. The germline gives CDR1 KGHSH, CDR2 LQKENI. The CDR3 nucleotides read TGTGCCAGCTCACCACCGGCGGGCGCATATGGCTACACCTTC. Protein sequence: CASSPPAGAYGYTF.

The chain uses TRBV10-3 and TRBJ2-7; D is unresolved. Germline V gives CDR1 ENHRY, CDR2 SYGVKD. This CDR3 region has 15 residues. V was pared by 0 bases and J by 2 bases, with 11 bases between. CDR3 sequence: CAISESELPPYEQYF. CDR3 coding DNA: TGTGCCATCAGTGAGTCCGAACTCCCTCCCTACGAGCAGTACTTC.

The chain uses TRBV7-9 and TRBJ1-1; D unclear. The CDR3 is 15 amino acids. V lost 2 bases to trimming and J lost 0 bases, with 10 bases between them. Germline V CDR1 and CDR2: SEHNR, FQNEAQ (reference sequence). The DNA for the CDR3 is TGTGCCAGCAGCTTAATGAGCCAAATGAACACTGAAGCTTTCTTT. It yields the protein CASSLMSQMNTEAFF.

The chain uses TRBV7-3 and TRBJ2-1; D is ambiguous. The CDR3 has 15 residues. Trimming cost V 5 bases and J 0 bases, with 11 bases left between them. Germline loops: CDR1 SGHTA, CDR2 FQGTGA. CDR3 sequence: CASSLGLGSYNEQFF. The CDR3 bases are TGTGCCAGCAGCCTCGGGTTAGGCTCCTACAATGAGCAGTTCTTC.

This chain joins TRBV4-1 and TRBJ2-1, with a tentative D call TRBD1 (5 bases). This CDR3 contains 13 residues. V was shortened by 2 bases and J by 8 bases, with 10 bases between the two germline ends. The germline CDR1 and CDR2 sequences are MGHRA and YSYEKL. CDR3 coding DNA: TGCGCCAGCAGCCAACAGGGTAGGGATGAGCAGTTCTTC. Encoded protein: CASSQQGRDEQFF.

The chain combines TRBV10-3 with TRBJ2-3; no clear D gene. Trimming removed 1 base at V and 9 bases at J, with 5 bases between. Germline values: CDR1 ENHRY, CDR2 SYGVKD. CDR3 length: 11 amino acids. As DNA, the CDR3 is TGTGCCATCAGTGAGTTGGGCACGCAGTATTTT. Translation gives CAISELGTQYF.

With respect to this clone: The sample has other DNA sequences that encode this CDR3 too. The rearrangement uses TRBV11-2 and TRBJ1-2; a weak D match, TRBD1 (5 bases). Germline lookup yields CDR1 SGHAT and CDR2 FQNNGV. V shed 3 bases and J shed 8 bases, with 10 bases lying between them. The CDR3 is made up of 12 amino acids. In DNA, the CDR3 is TGTGCCAGCAGCTTCCGTCAGGGCGGCTACACCTTC. Its protein product is CASSFRQGGYTF.

The V gene is TRBV10-1, the J gene TRBJ2-3; 7 nucleotides match TRBD1. Losses at the gene ends were 3 bases for V and 2 bases for J; bases not matched to a gene: 5. The CDR3 runs 15 residues. Germline CDR1 reads WNHNN; CDR2 reads SYGVQD (reference sequence). In nucleotides, the CDR3 is TGCGCCAGCAGTGAAGGGACAGCGAACACAGATACGCAGTATTTT. It translates to CASSEGTANTDTQYF.

According to its frequency, this clone is medium-sized. This chain links TRBV10-3 with TRBJ2-2; 8 positions agree with TRBD2. Germline CDR1 ENHRY, CDR2 SYGVKD. Trimming removed 5 bases from V and 3 bases from J; junction bases left unmatched: 11. This CDR3 comprises 17 residues. CDR3 coding DNA: TGTGCCATCAGTTCCTCCGGTGCGGGAGGATACACCGGGGAGCTGTTTTTT. Translation: CAISSSGAGGYTGELFF.

This chain connects TRBV27 to TRBJ1-2; D may be TRBD1 (6 bases). V was cut by 5 bases and J by 1 base, with 11 bases left in between. Germline V lookup: CDR1 MNHEY, CDR2 SMNVEV (reference sequence). This CDR3 has 14 amino acids. The chain's CDR3 is CASSAGQSNYGYTF. CDR3 DNA: TGTGCCAGCAGTGCCGGACAGAGTAACTATGGCTACACCTTC.

The chain carries TRBV6-5 and TRBJ2-3, with TRBD2 identical over 9 bases. This CDR3 spans 15 amino acids. Germline-derived CDR1 and CDR2 are MNHEY and SVGAGI. The junction had 2 bases not matched to a gene; V was cut back by 2 bases and J by 2 bases. CDR3 in DNA: TGTGCCAGCAGTTACCTAGCGGGGCTCACAGATACGCAGTATTTT. Translation gives CASSYLAGLTDTQYF.

The genes are TRBV5-1 and TRBJ1-5; 8 positions match TRBD1. The trim removed 4 bases at V and 5 bases at J, leaving 8 bases unmatched. The CDR3 covers 15 residues. Germline CDR1 reads SGHRS; CDR2 reads YFSETQ. The CDR3 nucleotides read TGCGCCAGCAGCCCTCAGGGGGCCAATTATCAGCCCCAGCATTTT. Its translation: CASSPQGANYQPQHF.

This chain links TRBV4-2 with TRBJ1-2, with 8 bases that match TRBD1. The CDR3 consists of 15 residues. Germline loops: CDR1 LGHNA, CDR2 YNFKEQ. V lost 4 bases and J lost 4; bases outside the gene matches: 8. The CDR3 DNA follows: TGTGCCAGCAGCCCTAGACAGGGGATGGTCTATGGCTACACCTTC. This codes for CASSPRQGMVYGYTF.

The chain links TRBV7-8 to TRBJ2-1, with D maybe TRBD2 (6 bases). Per germline, CDR1 SGHVS and CDR2 FQNEAQ. The CDR3 spans 15 residues. Deletions cut 1 base from V and 11 bases from J, with 18 bases between. The CDR3 bases are TGTGCCAGCAGCTTAGGAGTTGGGGGTCGCGGGAAGCAGTTCTTC. Residues: CASSLGVGGRGKQFF. The full variable domain, completed using reference TRBV7-8 and TRBJ2-1, is GAGVSQSPRYKVAKRGQDVALRCDPISGHVSLFWYQQALGQGPEFLTYFQNEAQLDKSGLPSDRFFAERPEGSVSTLKIQRTQQEDSAVYLCASSLGVGGRGKQFFGPGTRLTVL.

The chain combines TRBV4-1 with TRBJ2-5; the match to TRBD1 covers 7 bases. Germline V lookup: CDR1 MGHRA, CDR2 YSYEKL. V gave up 3 bases and J gave up 1 base; unmatched junction bases: 17. This CDR3 has 19 residues. CDR3 coding DNA: TGCGCCAGCAGCCACCAGACAGGGTTGGGGGTAGGGTCCCAAGAGACCCAGTACTTC. This encodes CASSHQTGLGVGSQETQYF.

The chain joins TRBV7-7 to TRBJ2-2; TRBD1 agrees at 9 bases. This CDR3 comprises 15 residues. The J segment lost 3 bases and the V segment lost 5 bases, leaving 4 bases of the junction unmatched. Per the germline V gene, CDR1 is SSHAT and CDR2 is FNYEAQ (reference sequence). This CDR3 is CASSARTGDTGELFF. In DNA form, the CDR3 reads TGTGCCAGCAGCGCCCGGACAGGGGACACCGGGGAGCTGTTTTTT.

This chain connects TRBV14 to TRBJ2-7; D might be TRBD2 (6 bases). CDR3 size: 15 residues. Trimming cost V 1 base and J 2 bases, with 12 bases left between them. The V gene's germline CDR1 is SGHDN and CDR2 FVKESK. CDR3 nucleotides: TGTGCCAGCAGCCAAGGGTCTAGCGTAGCCTACGAGCAGTACTTC. Encoded protein: CASSQGSSVAYEQYF.

The chain recombines TRBV28 with TRBJ2-3, with D possibly TRBD2 on 10 matching bases. The germline gives CDR1 MDHEN, CDR2 SYDVKM. This CDR3 contains 23 residues. With 7 bases removed from V and 1 base from J, the gap between germline ends came to 39 bases. CDR3 sequence (DNA): TGTGCCAGCACCGACCGGGACAGGGCTTCAAAAACTAGCGGGATCCCTGGCACAGATACGCAGTATTTT. Protein product: CASTDRDRASKTSGIPGTDTQYF.